Sequencing of this TCR beta chain was carried out in a study of cytomegalovirus exposure and HLA in healthy donors. CDR1 is LGHNA and CDR2 is YSLEER in the germline V gene. There are 16 residues in the CDR3. Losses at the gene ends were 2 bases for V and 3 bases for J; bases not matched to a gene: 9. The method was immunoSEQ multiplex PCR; TCRdb's version includes in-frame clones alone and lacks a portion of them. In the table there are about 160,000 clones, around 81% of which are singletons. The sequence came from a man aged 25 to 40 in good health and CMV-seropositive. Sample: PBMCs. This sequence joins TRBV4-3 and TRBJ2-7; 8 bases agree with TRBD2. The CDR3 DNA is TGCGCCAGCAGCCAATTAACCGGGGGGGCTGTCTACGAGCAGTACTTC. Translating it yields CASSQLTGGAVYEQYF.